This entry features one TCR beta chain sequence. Its recognized antigen is unknown. Nothing much larger sits one base from this clone, and base qualities are not available. This record belongs to a study of T cell responses to AZD1222 COVID-19 vaccine (TCRdb year 2021). Describing the broader study: AZD1222 recipients with second doses at about 4 weeks or about 12 weeks were pooled, because spike-specific TCR depth and breadth did not differ between schedules. A total of roughly 240 trial participants underwent TCR sequencing, of whom some 210 received two doses of AZD1222 and about 25 received two doses of the MenACWY control vaccine. Trial participants were enrolled by age into 18-55, 56-69 and 70-plus year subgroups, with around 150, 28 and 57 TCR-sequenced participants respectively. The study at large found these results: The 56-69-year group was small, and its depth increase did not reach significance, likely because of low power. Because no samples from the day 14 peak response were available, repertoires could be characterized only after the peak T cell response. Most participants were white British and females outnumbered males, and the authors suggested that clonal diversity may have been underestimated. A significant rise in spike-specific TCR breadth and depth was observed after two AZD1222 doses relative to day 0 and relative to MenACWY recipients. Conclusions about previously exposed vaccinees are limited, since just 6 or 7 AZD1222 recipients were seropositive for SARS-CoV-2 at baseline. Reportedly, close to half of the unique spike-specific TCRs recognized epitopes lying outside the regions that are mutated in the B.1.351 and B.1.1.7 variants. The whole spike protein was spanned by vaccine-associated CD4 TCRs, and dominant responses were seen in regions 160-218 and 743-854.

The time point label on this specimen signifies: baseline before first vaccination. Vaccinee samples came from UK trials COV001 and COV002, including a single-blind randomized controlled phase 2/3 trial of AZD1222 (ChAdOx1 nCoV-19) in healthy adults. For TCRbeta chain sequencing, PBMC samples from trial participants were taken at day 0 and at day 28 after the second dose. The CDR3 regions of human TCRbeta chains were subjected to immunosequencing. As for the authors' bioinformatics: TCRs in the repertoires were matched against a reference library of SARS-CoV-2-specific TCRs that had been generated with the MIRA antigen-specificity platform. Breadth meant the fraction of unique TCRs that were SARS-CoV-2-associated, whereas depth meant the fraction of total T cells that were SARS-CoV-2-associated. Each spike-specific TCR was assigned to its reactive spike region and to a CD4 or CD8 class using the MIRA data. Log10-transformed breadth and depth values were compared by one-way ANOVA with Sidak's multiple comparisons tests. TCRdb re-hosts the immuneACCESS table, in-frame sequences only. Its copies lack some clones; in the studies checked, an unresolved V gene accounts for under half of them, and the cause for the rest is not known. The D gene and trimming were derived from the DNA, and the V and J assignments and clone size from that table. The sample table lists under 200,000 clones, 91% of them with a count of one. The ten largest clones add up to around 1.8% of the sample.

The cysteine opens and the phenylalanine closes a CDR3 of 16 amino acids. Only CDR3 DNA remains: 48 bases, in frame from the first base. The germline V gene encodes CDR1 LGHNA and CDR2 YSLEER. After removal of 0 bases from V and 5 bases from J, the junction retains 5 bases not matched to a gene. This receptor was obtained from an adult in good health. The sequence links TRBV4-3 to TRBJ1-4; TRBD1 lines up with 8 middle nucleotides. Sequencing used peripheral blood, obtained on day 0 of AZD1222 vaccination. The sequenced DNA is TGCGCCAGCAGCCAAGATTCCGGACAGGGCAATGAAAAACTGTTTTTT. It specifies CASSQDSGQGNEKLFF.